Listed below are T cell receptor beta chains from one sample, sequenced in a study of blood T cell repertoires in COVID-19. Method: immunoSEQ multiplex PCR; TCRdb's copy keeps in-frame clones and lacks some. The sample contains about 200,000 clones, more than 60% of which appear only once. Sequencing was performed on peripheral blood. These receptors were obtained from a man aged 50 to 60 who had recovered from COVID-19. The CDR3 runs from the conserved cysteine through the conserved F or W. D genes are given only for firm matches. The size of a clone is reported for some rows only, either as once, few or many, or as a class for expanded clones.

TRBV7-2	-	TRBD1	TRBJ1-5	TGTGCCAGCAGCCAAGGTTGGCGGCAGGGGGTAGTTGGCAATCAGCCCCAGCATTTT	CASSQGWRQGVVGNQPQHF
TRBV19	few	-	TRBJ1-5	TGTGCCAGTAGTATAGGGTATCCGGGCAATCAGCCCCAGCATTTT	CASSIGYPGNQPQHF
TRBV18	few	-	TRBJ1-5	TGTGCCAGCTCACCAGCTCCCGGGGGCAATCAGCCCCAGCATTTT	CASSPAPGGNQPQHF
TRBV28	-	-	TRBJ2-7	TGTGCCAGCAGTTTTGTACGGGGGTACCACGAGCAGTACTTC	CASSFVRGYHEQYF
TRBV7-2	once	-	TRBJ2-6	TGTGCCAGCAGACCCTCAGCTGGGGCCAACGTCCTGACTTTC	CASRPSAGANVLTF
TRBV4-3	-	TRBD2	TRBJ2-2	TGCGCCAGCAGCCAAGACGTACTAGCGGGCACCGGGGAGCTGTTTTTT	CASSQDVLAGTGELFF
TRBV19	few	-	TRBJ1-5	TGTGCCAGTAGTATAGGAACATATAGCAATCAGCCCCAGCATTTT	CASSIGTYSNQPQHF
TRBV11-3	-	TRBD2	TRBJ2-1	TGTGCCAGCAGCACGACCGGGACTAGCGGGAGTAGGGAGCAGTTCTTC	CASSTTGTSGSREQFF
TRBV4-1	few	-	TRBJ2-7	TGCGCCAGCAGCCAAGATCTCGCCGGGTCCTACGAGCAGTACTTC	CASSQDLAGSYEQYF
TRBV11-2	-	TRBD2	TRBJ2-7	TGTGCCAGCAGTCGGACTAGCCTCTCCTACGAGCAGTACTTC	CASSRTSLSYEQYF
TRBV11-2	-	TRBD1	TRBJ1-2	TGTGCCAGCAGCTTAGACCCGGGACAGGCTAACTATGGCTACACCTTC	CASSLDPGQANYGYTF
TRBV2	-	-	TRBJ1-1	TGTGCCAGCAGTGTTAGACTTGAAGCTTTCTTT	CASSVRLEAFF
TRBV6-2/TRBV6-3	-	TRBD2	TRBJ2-1	TGTGCCAGCAGCTGGACTAGCGGGAGGGCAACGGAATACAATGAGCAGTTCTTC	CASSWTSGRATEYNEQFF
TRBV28	-	TRBD1	TRBJ1-1	TGTGCCAGCACCCGAGGGGACAGGAAAAACACTGAAGCTTTCTTT	CASTRGDRKNTEAFF
TRBV12-5	-	-	TRBJ1-1	TGTGCTAGTGGTTTGGGAAATGTGGAGACTGAAGCTTTCTTT	CASGLGNVETEAFF
TRBV28	-	-	TRBJ2-7	TGTGCCAGCAGTTTTCTACAGTCCTACGAGCAGTACTTC	CASSFLQSYEQYF
TRBV19	-	-	TRBJ1-5	TGTGCCAGTAGTATAGAACCCGGCCGGATCATCCCTCGGGGTCAGCCCCAGCATTTT	CASSIEPGRIIPRGQPQHF
TRBV5-4	-	TRBD2	TRBJ2-7	TGTGCCAGCTCTAGCGGGAGAGATATTAGGGGCGAGCAGTACTTC	CASSSGRDIRGEQYF
TRBV11-2	-	TRBD1	TRBJ1-2	TGTGCCAGCAGCGGAGGGGAGGACAGGGGAGGAACTGGCTACACCTTC	CASSGGEDRGGTGYTF
TRBV11-2	once	TRBD1	TRBJ1-1	TGTGCCAGCAGCTTAACAGGGGGCGTCTTTACTGAAGCTTTCTTT	CASSLTGGVFTEAFF
TRBV6-6	-	-	TRBJ2-5	TGTGCCAGCAGTTACAGCTCAAACCAAGAGACCCAGTACTTC	CASSYSSNQETQYF
TRBV19	once	-	TRBJ1-1	TGTGCCAGTAGTAATTTAGGAGGACTCGGCAAGAGCACTGAAGCTTTCTTT	CASSNLGGLGKSTEAFF
TRBV28	-	-	TRBJ2-1	TGTGCCAGCAGCGACCGGGATAAACGCATCGGGGGGCAGTTCTTC	CASSDRDKRIGGQFF
TRBV6-5	-	-	TRBJ2-7	TGTGCCAGCAACTTCGCCTACGAGCAGTACTTC	CASNFAYEQYF
TRBV6-6	once	-	TRBJ2-7	TGTGCCAGCAGCCGACTAGCCTACGAGCAGTACTTC	CASSRLAYEQYF
TRBV5-1	-	TRBD2	TRBJ2-1	TGCGCCAGCAGCTTGGCGGGGACTAGCGGGAGAGAGCAGTTCTTC	CASSLAGTSGREQFF
TRBV29-1	few	TRBD1	TRBJ2-7	TGCAGCGCCCGATACGGGACAGGGGGCCACGAGCAGTACTTC	CSARYGTGGHEQYF
TRBV7-5	-	-	TRBJ2-1	TGTGCCAGACCCGAGGGGGGGCGTTGCTGGGATGAGCAGTTCTTC	CARPEGGRCWDEQFF
TRBV7-3	-	-	TRBJ1-4	TGTGCCAGCAGCTTGAGGGCTGCAACTAATGAAAAACTGTTTTTT	CASSLRAATNEKLFF
TRBV3-1/TRBV3-2	-	-	TRBJ2-2	TGTGCCAGCAGCCAAGAACCAGGGAAGGTTTCCGGGGAGCTGTTTTTT	CASSQEPGKVSGELFF
TRBV28	-	-	TRBJ2-7	TGTGCCAGCAGTTTTAGCGGACTCTCCTACGAGCAGTACTTC	CASSFSGLSYEQYF
TRBV2	-	TRBD2	TRBJ2-1	TGTGCCAGCAGGGGGGCTAGCGGGATTGGTACCTACAATGAGCAGTTCTTC	CASRGASGIGTYNEQFF
TRBV7-6	once	TRBD1	TRBJ1-3	TGTGCCAGCAGCTTGGGGACCGGGACAGGGGGCCCGAGCTCTGGAAACACCATATATTTT	CASSLGTGTGGPSSGNTIYF
TRBV19	-	TRBD1	TRBJ1-2	TGTGCCAGTAGTATACGACAGGGGGACGGCTACACCTTC	CASSIRQGDGYTF
TRBV20-1	-	TRBD2	TRBJ2-1	TGCAGTGCTACTAGCGGGAGACAGTTCTTC	CSATSGRQFF
TRBV7-3	-	TRBD1	TRBJ2-7	TGTGCCAGCAGCTTAAGCGGACAGGGATCCTACGAGCAGTACTTC	CASSLSGQGSYEQYF
TRBV15	-	-	TRBJ2-2	TGTGCCACCAGCACCCACTCCGCCTACGGGGAGCTGTTTTTT	CATSTHSAYGELFF
TRBV5-1	-	TRBD2	TRBJ2-1	TGCGCCAGCAGCTTGGTGGCGGGAGTAAGGGATGAGCAGTTCTTC	CASSLVAGVRDEQFF
TRBV7-3	-	TRBD1	TRBJ1-2	TGTGCCAGCAGCCTTTCGACAGGGGGTAATGGCTACACCTTC	CASSLSTGGNGYTF
TRBV7-9	-	TRBD2	TRBJ2-7	TGTGCCAGCAGCCATGGACTAGCGGCCTACGAGCAGTACTTC	CASSHGLAAYEQYF